This entry is about one TCR beta chain. The data were taken from a study of blood T cell repertoires in COVID-19. At the level of the study: Specimens from acute and convalescent COVID-19 originated in the United States, Italy and Spain.

Methods used by the authors: Reference gene primer amplification gave estimated nucleated cell counts. TCRdb's table, derived via immunoSEQ multiplex PCR, lists solely in-frame clones and lacks some. Clonal size and the V and J genes are those of that table, whereas D and trimming came from the DNA. The sample shows 150,000 to 200,000 clones, roughly 87% of them seen only once. The V end was cut by 2 bases, the J end by 8 bases, with 13 bases between. The CDR3 contains 14 residues. Germline assignment: CDR1 ENHRY and CDR2 SYGVKD. Participants came from about two dozen US areas, aged roughly 18 to 95 years. Participants had their cohort set by participant-reported clinical history.

The chain links TRBV10-3 to TRBJ1-3; D is unclear. The sample taken for sequencing was PBMCs or T cells enriched from blood (not recorded which). This TCR was sampled from a woman between 40 and 50 years old with acute COVID-19. CDR3 region: CAISEDPLRYTIYF. CDR3 in DNA: TGTGCCATCAGTGAGGACCCTCTGCGGTACACCATATATTTT.